This TCR beta chain was identified during a study of T cells in Graves' hyperthyroidism and ophthalmopathy (dated by TCRdb to between 2017 and 2020). The study in broad terms: Peripheral blood samples were taken at the time of initial diagnosis, prior to any treatment. A discovery cohort of roughly 100 patients, roughly 43 with Graves' ophthalmopathy and about 58 with stable Graves' hyperthyroidism, was used to find distinguishing TCR V-J signatures. Whether ophthalmopathy could be predicted prospectively was tested in an independent validation cohort made up of approximately 19 hyperthyroidism patients plus 17 patients who later progressed to ophthalmopathy. The roughly 99 discovery patients were divided at random into training and test sets in a 7:3 ratio. The study also compared thyroid tissue and blood T-cell repertoires from five or six Graves' hyperthyroidism patients. After blood sampling, hyperthyroidism patients were treated with methimazole at a starting dose of 30 mg daily, and ophthalmopathy patients were treated with high-dose intravenous methylprednisolone. The paper reports TCR Vbeta CDR3 sequencing of over 120 peripheral blood samples: around 41 ophthalmopathy, fewer than 80 hyperthyroidism and approximately 17 progressor patients. What the research found in general, with its limitations: Most expanded thyroid clonotypes (frequency above 0.001) were also detected in blood, suggesting blood repertoires may reflect thyroid immune responses. Sample size was not statistically predetermined, and investigators were not blinded to group allocation. In validation, the model predicted progression to ophthalmopathy with approximately 69% sensitivity and 72% to 75% specificity, a median of approximately 6.5 months before onset. A model built on a 13 V-J signature distinguished ophthalmopathy from stable hyperthyroidism, reaching around 90% sensitivity and approximately 81% specificity in cross-validation and 80%/75% in testing.

This clonotype was detected a few times. The target of this receptor is not known. No per-base quality is available; no much larger clone lies one base away. The TCR beta CDR3 regions were amplified from RNA transcripts. The first round of RT-PCR for the TCR CDR3 was performed with the HTBI primer set and the Qiagen OneStep RT-PCR kit. Libraries were constructed in a second round of multiplex PCR, after which size selection and purification were carried out. Libraries were sequenced paired-end with 100 bp reads on an Illumina HiSeq2000. The authors processed their data as follows. SOAPnuke was used to process the raw data, with reads discarded if the reads contained adapters or uncalled bases, had a mean Phred below 15, or lacked an exact constant-primer or identifier match. COPE v1.2.5 was used to merge the high-quality paired reads, and each unique nucleotide sequence was defined as a clonotype. Clonotypes were aligned to IMGT TRBV, TRBD and TRBJ reference segments using MiTCR v1.1. Only V-J combinations with frequency above 0.0001, covering 99% to 99.2% of repertoires, were analysed. The TCS score was defined as F50 (clonal expansion) divided by E x V (chaos), with BLOSUM62-based TCRdist calculated between CDR3 peptides within each V-J. Welch's t-statistics and random forest reduced 450 to 600 V-J features to 13, which were used in a naive Bayes classifier (R e1071). TCRdb ran its own pipeline on the public reads, namely fastp trimming at Q25 and MiXCR clone calling, and kept in-frame beta chains. Every CDR3 protein is listed once, alongside the most common genes and DNA of its rows. These V and J calls derive from TCRdb rather than the authors' analysis. Present in this sample are approximately 700,000 distinct CDR3 sequences, about 15% of which were seen just once. Of the sample, over 7.5% is held by the ten largest clones.

Graves' hyperthyroidism was defined as stable when no progression to ophthalmopathy occurred over 18 months of follow-up. The hyperthyroidism patients were between 18 and 65 years old and newly diagnosed, with a disease duration of less than 2 months. Exclusion was applied to patients with uncontrolled infections, other autoimmune diseases, pregnancy or lactation. Diagnoses were established on the basis of clinical symptoms, serum thyroxine and TRAb, thyroid ultrasound, and orbital computed tomography. Ficoll-Paque density gradient centrifugation was used to isolate PBMCs from approximately 11 ml of fresh peripheral blood. Total RNA was extracted using Trizol reagent, and RNA quality was assessed on an Agilent 2100 Bioanalyzer. CDR1 and CDR2 were assigned from the germline V gene (reference sequence) as DFQATT and SNEGSKA. Its CDR3 holds 12 amino acids, cysteine through phenylalanine. Only CDR3 DNA is held: 36 bases, read in frame from base 1. Trimming takes 5 bases from V and 9 bases from J, and the germline ends sit 14 bases apart.

Input material: blood. This chain joins TRBV20-1 to TRBJ1-5, with the D gene call left open. This clonotype was sampled from a man aged 18 to 29 with Graves' hyperthyroidism. The CDR3 here reads CSAGRTGMPQHF. The DNA sequence is given as TGCAGTGCTGGGAGGACGGGGATGCCCCAGCATTTT.